These 5 T cell receptor beta chains originate from one sample sequenced in a study of beta chain features in type 1 diabetes. Reverse transcribing all isolated RNA meant expressed TCRB transcripts were sequenced. Assay: immunoSEQ multiplex PCR; the TCRdb copy retains only in-frame clones and omits some. This table holds hundreds of thousands of clones, around 30% found once. The material sequenced was naive CD4+ T cells from blood. The receptor set was obtained from a man between 18 and 29 years old in good health.

J is TRBJ2-7 and V is TRBV27; 7 bases line up with TRBD1. This CDR3 is built from 14 residues. CDR1 is MNHEY, CDR2 SMNVEV, per germline (reference sequence). Trimming cost V 5 bases and J 3 bases; bases outside gene matches: 7. CDR3 DNA: TGTGCCAGCAGTCCCTGGGACAGTAACTACGAGCAGTACTTC. This translates into CASSPWDSNYEQYF.

This clone was found a few times. The chain uses TRBV10-3 and TRBJ2-7, with TRBD1 matching 9 bases. V dropped 5 bases and J dropped 6; count of bases not matched to a gene: 8. Per germline, CDR1 ENHRY and CDR2 SYGVKD. This CDR3 contains 14 residues. CDR3 protein: CAISKGTGPGEQYF. CDR3 DNA sequence: TGTGCCATCAGTAAAGGGACAGGGCCCGGCGAGCAGTACTTC.

The chain carries TRBV15 and TRBJ2-5; 9 bases fit TRBD1. Germline V gives CDR1 LNHNV, CDR2 YYDKDF (reference sequence). With 3 bases clipped from V and 4 bases from J, the junction kept 3 bases outside the gene matches. The CDR3 length is 14 residues. The CDR3 here is CATSRTGGIETQYF. Here the CDR3 DNA reads TGTGCCACCAGCAGGACAGGGGGGATAGAGACCCAGTACTTC.

This chain joins TRBV29-1 and TRBJ2-5, with 10 bases matching TRBD1. Germline V gene data show CDR1 as SQVTM and CDR2 as ANQGSEA. The CDR3 sequence is 15 residues long. Losses at the gene ends were 7 bases for V and 5 bases for J; bases not matched to a gene: 13. The CDR3 spells CSADPPGQGTETQYF. The CDR3 nucleotides are TGCAGCGCAGACCCCCCGGGACAGGGGACGGAGACCCAGTACTTC.

The chain combines TRBV7-9 with TRBJ1-5; D remains unclear. The CDR3 extends over 16 amino acids. Germline CDR1 SEHNR, CDR2 FQNEAQ (reference sequence). Deletions cut 1 base from V and 7 bases from J, with 17 bases between. The CDR3 is CASSLGDTVSEQPQHF. The CDR3 coding sequence is TGTGCCAGCAGCTTAGGAGACACCGTTTCGGAACAGCCCCAGCATTTT.